Below, one T cell receptor (beta chain) is given with its context. Profiled with immunoSEQ multiplex PCR; TCRdb holds only in-frame clones, not every one. The table has under 20,000 clones, roughly 85% seen once. The sample belongs to a study of somatic mutations in cytotoxic T cells in rheumatoid arthritis. Germline V gives CDR1 SGHRS, CDR2 YFSETQ. V was pared by 6 bases and J by 2 bases, with 20 bases between. The CDR3 runs 16 residues. The chain has TRBV5-1 and TRBJ1-1; tentative D call: TRBD1 (6 bases). Sequencing was done on a sample of CD8+ T cells sorted from blood. This clonotype originated in a woman aged 35 to 49 with rheumatoid arthritis. The CDR3, as DNA: TGCGCCAGCAAGCATATCGGGGGGGCGGGAAACACTGAAGCTTTCTTT. Its translation is CASKHIGGAGNTEAFF.